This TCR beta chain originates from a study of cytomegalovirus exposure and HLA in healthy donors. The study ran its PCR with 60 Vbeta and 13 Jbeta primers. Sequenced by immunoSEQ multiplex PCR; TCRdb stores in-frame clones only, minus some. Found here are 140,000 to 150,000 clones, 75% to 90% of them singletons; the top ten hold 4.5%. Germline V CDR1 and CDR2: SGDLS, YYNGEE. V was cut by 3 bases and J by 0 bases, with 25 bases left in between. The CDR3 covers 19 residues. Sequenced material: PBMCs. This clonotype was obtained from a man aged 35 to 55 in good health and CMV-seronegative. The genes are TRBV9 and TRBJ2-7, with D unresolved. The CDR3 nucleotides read TGTGCCAGCAGCGACTCCCCGCCCGGGTTCCCGATAAGCTCCTACGAGCAGTACTTC. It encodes CASSDSPPGFPISSYEQYF. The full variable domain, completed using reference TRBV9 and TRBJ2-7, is DSGVTQTPKHLITATGQRVTLRCSPRSGDLSVYWYQQSLDQGLQFLIQYYNGEERAKGNILERFSAQQFPDLHSELNLSSLELGDSALYFCASSDSPPGFPISSYEQYFGPGTRLTVT.